Shown below are 20 T cell receptor beta chains from a single sample sequenced in a study of T-cell reconstitution after alpha-beta-depleted transplantation in children (dated by TCRdb to 2015 to 2016). The library was prepared using PCR. TCRdb lists the instrument as Illumina HiSeq 2500. TCR library preparation used molecular barcoding, with unique molecular identifiers applied to normalize quantification of the TCRbeta repertoire. The public reads were reanalyzed by TCRdb: fastp trimming at Q25, MiXCR alignment, in-frame beta chains only. Identical CDR3 protein sequences are pooled into one entry, listed with their most common genes and DNA. This sample has 100,000 to 120,000 distinct CDR3 sequences in its table, and 10% of those were observed once. Over 8% of the sample goes to the ten largest clones. The source material was PBMCs from the stem cell graft donor, sampled from the stem cell graft. These receptors were taken from a human donor who donated a stem cell graft to a child with acute lymphoblastic leukemia.

This clonotype has a count of ten or more. The CDR3 bases are TGCGCCAGCAGCTTGGGCAGGGCCTCTGGAAACACCATATATTTT. Translation: CASSLGRASGNTIYF. The rearrangement links TRBV5-1 to TRBJ1-3; D possibly corresponds to TRBD1 (5 bases). Germline loops: CDR1 SGHRS, CDR2 YFSETQ. This CDR3 is built from 15 residues. Trimming shortened V by 0 bases and J by 0 bases, and 7 bases separated the two germline ends.

This clonotype was observed many times. The chain employs TRBV20-1 and TRBJ1-1, with D unresolved. The CDR3 consists of 14 residues. Germline CDR1 DFQATT, CDR2 SNEGSKA (reference sequence). The V end lost 0 bases, the J end lost 4 bases, and 12 bases lay between the germline ends. CDR3 loop: CSARDPARATEAFF. The CDR3 DNA reads as TGCAGTGCTAGAGACCCCGCAAGGGCCACTGAAGCTTTCTTT.

The table lists this clonotype with a count of one. The V gene is TRBV12-3 or TRBV12-4, the J gene TRBJ1-5; TRBD1 matches at 7 bases. The CDR3 consists of 15 residues. Losses at the gene ends were 0 bases for V and 5 bases for J; bases not matched to a gene: 4. This chain's CDR3 is CASSLAVGGDQPQHF. DNA for the CDR3: TGTGCCAGCAGTTTAGCGGTAGGGGGCGATCAGCCCCAGCATTTT.

This clonotype was detected ten times or more. V gene TRBV19 combines with J gene TRBJ1-4; D possibly corresponds to TRBD1 (5 bases). Looked up from germline, CDR1 is LNHDA and CDR2 is SQIVND (reference sequence). With 7 bases removed from V and 0 bases from J, the gap between germline ends came to 15 bases. There are 16 residues in the CDR3. The CDR3 DNA reads TGTGCCAGTACCACTACGGACACCGCAACTAATGAAAAACTGTTTTTT. Protein sequence: CASTTTDTATNEKLFF.

This clonotype was recorded many times. The chain joins TRBV5-1 to TRBJ2-1; D is ambiguous. Trimming left V 0 bases short and J 7 bases short, with 14 bases between. CDR1 SGHRS and CDR2 YFSETQ come from the germline V gene. The CDR3 has 15 amino acids. DNA of the CDR3: TGCGCCAGCAGCTTGGTAGCACAAGTGGGGAATGAGCAGTTCTTC. This translates into CASSLVAQVGNEQFF.

The sample holds many counts of this clonotype. This sequence joins TRBV7-2 and TRBJ2-1; TRBD1 matches at 11 bases. The germline gives CDR1 SGHTA, CDR2 FQGNSA. The V gene end was trimmed by 7 bases and the J gene end by 8 bases; junction bases not matched to a gene: 16. The CDR3 runs to 17 residues. As DNA, the CDR3 is TGTGCCAGCAAAAAGATCCCTACCGGACAGGGGGCTTATGAGCAGTTCTTC. Translating it yields CASKKIPTGQGAYEQFF. Looking up the rest from reference TRBV7-2 and TRBJ2-1 gives the full variable domain: GAGVSQSPSNKVTEKGKDVELRCDPISGHTALYWYRQSLGQGLEFLIYFQGNSAPDKSGLPSDRFSAERTGGSVSTLTIQRTQQEDSAVYLCASKKIPTGQGAYEQFFGPGTRLTVL.

At least ten counts were recorded for this clonotype. The V call is TRBV29-1, the J call TRBJ1-1; a weak D match, TRBD1 (6 bases). The CDR3 has 13 amino acids. The germline V and J ends were trimmed by 6 bases and 4 bases, with 15 bases remaining between them. The germline V gene encodes CDR1 SQVTM and CDR2 ANQGSEA. The CDR3 nucleotides are TGCAGCGTGGAACAGGGTAGGAGCACTGAAGCTTTCTTT. Amino acids: CSVEQGRSTEAFF.

The V gene is TRBV30, the J gene TRBJ1-2, with TRBD1 matching over 8 bases. CDR3 length: 15 amino acids. With V trimmed by 1 base and J by 4 bases, 8 bases remained unmatched. CDR1 is GTSNPN and CDR2 is SVGIG in the germline V gene (reference sequence). The CDR3 here is CAWSGPTGVGYGYTF. CDR3 DNA: TGTGCCTGGAGTGGCCCGACAGGGGTAGGCTATGGCTACACCTTC.

Many counts were recorded for this clonotype. CDR3 region: CASNSQSYQPQHF. The DNA of the CDR3 is TGTGCCAGCAACTCCCAGAGTTATCAGCCCCAGCATTTT. This chain uses TRBV6-6 with TRBJ1-5; D remains unclear. CDR1 is MNHNY, CDR2 SVGAGI, per germline (reference sequence). Trimming stripped 7 bases from V and 5 bases from J, with 12 bases between. The CDR3 contains 13 residues.

This clonotype was counted many times. The V call is TRBV4-2, the J call TRBJ2-5; 8 bases match TRBD2. Germline CDR1 LGHNA, CDR2 YNFKEQ. The CDR3 loop spans 16 amino acids. The V and J ends lost 0 bases and 1 base, in that order; junction bases with no gene match: 4. The CDR3, as DNA: TGTGCCAGCAGCCAAGATGGGACTAGGCCCCAAGAGACCCAGTACTTC. Its translation: CASSQDGTRPQETQYF.

The chain uses TRBV6-1 and TRBJ1-6; 9 bases align to TRBD1. This CDR3 region has 13 residues. Germline V gives CDR1 MNHNS, CDR2 SASEGT. The V segment lost 6 bases and the J segment 10 bases; nucleotides outside the gene matches: 4. The CDR3 coding sequence is TGTGCCAGCAGGGACAGGGGAAGATCACCCCTCCACTTT. It specifies CASRDRGRSPLHF.

This clonotype was detected ten times or more. This rearrangement joins TRBV28 to TRBJ2-6; possibly TRBD1 for D (5 bases). The CDR3 covers 16 residues. V lost 2 bases and J 2 bases, leaving 10 bases between the germline ends. Germline CDR1 and CDR2: MDHEN and SYDVKM. CDR3 DNA: TGTGCCAGCAGTTTAAGTCCCAGGGCTGGGGCCAACGTCCTGACTTTC. Protein product: CASSLSPRAGANVLTF.

In its sample, this clonotype was seen many times. The chain carries TRBV11-3 and TRBJ2-1; the match to TRBD1 covers 9 bases. This CDR3 has 15 residues. Germline CDR1 is SGHNT and CDR2 is YENEEA. J gave up 3 bases and V 5 bases, and 5 bases lay outside the gene matches. The CDR3 is CASSPGQGFYNEQFF. The DNA of the CDR3 is TGTGCCAGCAGCCCCGGACAGGGGTTCTACAATGAGCAGTTCTTC.

This clonotype was observed a handful of times. One junction end disagrees with the germline gene, perhaps due to a read error. This chain connects TRBV5-1 to TRBJ2-4; 7 positions match TRBD1. This CDR3 region has 17 residues. Germline V gene lookup returns CDR1 SGHRS and CDR2 YFSETQ. CDR3 loop: CASSLEGLGTAKNSQYF. CDR3 coding DNA: TGCGCCAGCAGCTTGGAGGGTTTAGGGACAGCCAAAAACAGTCAGTACTTC.

This clonotype was observed at least ten times. The chain is built from TRBV5-1 and TRBJ2-3; 7 nucleotides line up with TRBD2. The ends lost 4 bases at V and 6 bases at J; junction bases unmatched: 8. CDR1 and CDR2 from the germline V gene are SGHRS and YFSETQ. CDR3 length: 14 residues. In nucleotides, the CDR3 is TGCGCCAGCAGCCCGAGCGGGGTTAGGGATACGCAGTATTTT. This translates into CASSPSGVRDTQYF.

Many counts were recorded for this clonotype. This chain links TRBV18 with TRBJ1-2; the match to TRBD1 covers 8 bases. Germline V CDR1 and CDR2: KGHSH, LQKENI. The CDR3 totals 17 residues. V shed 5 bases and J 1 base; nucleotides not matched to a gene: 12. DNA for the CDR3: TGTGCCAGCTCAACGTCAACAGGGACAGGCGGTAACTATGGCTACACCTTC. It yields the protein CASSTSTGTGGNYGYTF.

Ten or more counts support this clonotype. This chain links TRBV27 with TRBJ1-6; the D is unclear. From germline, CDR1 is MNHEY and CDR2 SMNVEV (reference sequence). V was clipped by 2 bases and J by 13 bases, with 15 bases between them. The CDR3 contains 14 residues. The CDR3 DNA reads TGTGCCAGCAGTTTAGGTTTTCTCGTCGGGCCCCTCCACTTT. Protein product: CASSLGFLVGPLHF.

This clonotype was seen at least ten times. This chain uses TRBV18 with TRBJ2-5; D remains unclear. CDR1 KGHSH and CDR2 LQKENI come from the germline V gene. The CDR3 is 14 residues long. Trimming shortened V by 0 bases and J by 0 bases, and 5 bases separated the two germline ends. CDR3 DNA: TGTGCCAGCTCACCACCGATTAACCAAGAGACCCAGTACTTC. Amino acid sequence: CASSPPINQETQYF.

This clonotype was seen repeatedly, ten times or more. The chain recombines TRBV7-2 with TRBJ2-3; a weak D match, TRBD2 (5 bases). CDR1 and CDR2 from the germline V gene are SGHTA and FQGNSA. CDR3 length: 13 amino acids. V was pared by 7 bases and J by 2 bases, with 10 bases between. The CDR3 nucleotides read TGTGCCAGCACTCGGGGAGCCACAGATACGCAGTATTTT. Its protein is CASTRGATDTQYF.

This clonotype was seen many times. The gene calls are TRBV27 and TRBJ1-6; no definite D call. Germline V gene lookup returns CDR1 MNHEY and CDR2 SMNVEV (reference sequence). With 0 bases removed from V and 10 bases from J, the gap between germline ends came to 13 bases. The CDR3 spans 15 residues. The CDR3 protein is CASSLSGVADSPLHF. The CDR3 DNA reads TGTGCCAGCAGTTTATCCGGTGTGGCAGACTCACCCCTCCACTTT.